These 5 T cell receptor beta chains came from one sample sequenced in a study of T cells in Graves' hyperthyroidism and ophthalmopathy. Amplification of TCR beta CDR3 regions was performed using RNA transcripts as template. TCR CDR3 regions were first amplified by RT-PCR with HTBI primers. TCRdb re-called the multiplex PCR reads with MiXCR, one entry per CDR3 protein. The sample lists roughly 93,000 distinct CDR3 sequences; 51% were seen once. Sample: blood. These TCRs come from a woman aged 40 to 55 with Graves' hyperthyroidism.

In its sample, this clonotype was seen many times. This rearrangement joins TRBV15 to TRBJ1-1; possible D gene TRBD1, 5 bases. The CDR3 runs to 14 residues. CDR1 LNHNV and CDR2 YYDKDF come from the germline V gene (reference sequence). Trimming took off 0 bases at V and 5 bases at J, with 10 bases between the two ends. DNA of the CDR3: TGTGCCACCAGCAGAGATCAGGGACCAACTGAAGCTTTCTTT. This sequence encodes CATSRDQGPTEAFF.

Ten or more counts support this clonotype. The CDR3 loop is CSVVSGGTTNGYTF. For the CDR3, the DNA is TGCAGCGTTGTCTCGGGAGGGACAACAAATGGCTACACCTTC. The rearrangement links TRBV29-1 to TRBJ1-2; D perhaps matches TRBD1 (6 bases). V lost 4 bases and J lost 6, with 18 bases in between. From germline, CDR1 is SQVTM and CDR2 ANQGSEA. CDR3 length: 14 residues.

This clonotype was picked up many times. This chain uses TRBV5-1 with TRBJ2-5, with 9 nucleotides matching TRBD1. With V trimmed by 4 bases and J by 5 bases, 3 bases remained unmatched. This CDR3 is built from 13 residues. Germline-derived CDR1 and CDR2 are SGHRS and YFSETQ. CDR3 DNA sequence: TGCGCCAGCAGCACGGGGACAGGGGAGACCCAGTACTTC. It translates to CASSTGTGETQYF.

The V and J genes are TRBV28 and TRBJ1-5; the D is unclear. Germline loops: CDR1 MDHEN, CDR2 SYDVKM. CDR3 length: 16 residues. Trimming cost V 4 bases and J 3 bases, with 16 bases left between them. The CDR3 sequence: CASSSPVRQVNQPQHF. The CDR3 DNA follows: TGTGCCAGCAGTTCACCAGTCCGACAAGTCAATCAGCCCCAGCATTTT.

This chain joins TRBV20-1 and TRBJ2-2; 8 bases match TRBD1. J lost 1 base, V lost 0 bases, and 4 bases had no gene match. The germline gives CDR1 DFQATT, CDR2 SNEGSKA (reference sequence). This CDR3 spans 16 amino acids. The chain's CDR3 is CSAREWGTGNTGELFF. The DNA for the CDR3 is TGCAGTGCTAGAGAGTGGGGGACAGGGAACACCGGGGAGCTGTTTTTT.